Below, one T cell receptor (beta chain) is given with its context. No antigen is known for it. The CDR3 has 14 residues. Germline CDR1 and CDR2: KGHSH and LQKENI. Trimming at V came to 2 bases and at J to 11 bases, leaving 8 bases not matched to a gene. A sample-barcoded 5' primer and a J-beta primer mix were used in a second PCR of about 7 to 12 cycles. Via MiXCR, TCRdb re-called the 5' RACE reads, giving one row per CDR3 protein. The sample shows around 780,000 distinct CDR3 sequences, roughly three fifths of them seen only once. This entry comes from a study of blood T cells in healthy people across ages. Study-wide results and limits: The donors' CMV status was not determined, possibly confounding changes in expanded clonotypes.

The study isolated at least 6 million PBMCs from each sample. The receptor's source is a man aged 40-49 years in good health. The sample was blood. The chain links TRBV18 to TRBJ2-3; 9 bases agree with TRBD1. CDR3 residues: CASSPETTGGEQYF. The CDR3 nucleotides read TGTGCCAGCTCACCAGAAACTACAGGGGGCGAGCAGTATTTT.